These T cell receptor beta chains were read from a single sample in a study of cytotoxic CD8 clonotypes in ibrutinib-treated CLL. Using immunoSEQ multiplex PCR, the repertoire was profiled, and TCRdb retains in-frame clones only, with some absent. The data show 130,000 or so clones, with 79% seen just once and about 13% held by the top ten. The material was PBMCs, obtained after 12 months of ibrutinib treatment. The receptors were sampled from a human donor with chronic lymphocytic leukemia. CDR3s include the opening cysteine and the closing phenylalanine or tryptophan. The D gene is left open where the match is weak. Clone size is stated in some rows and not others, as once, few, many or a class when expanded.

clone_size d_call j_call v_call cdr3_aa cdr3_nt
- - TRBJ2-2 TRBV4-2 CASSQVRASTGELFF TGTGCCAGCAGCCAAGTAAGGGCCTCGACCGGGGAGCTGTTTTTT
- TRBD2 TRBJ2-1 TRBV6-6 CASSYLSTSGRTQFF TGTGCCAGCAGTTACCTTTCGACTAGCGGGAGGACGCAGTTCTTC
- - TRBJ1-2 TRBV19 CASSRGVYGYTF TGTGCCAGTAGTAGGGGAGTCTATGGCTACACCTTC
- TRBD1 TRBJ2-1 TRBV19 CASSIQGSPYNEQFF TGTGCCAGTAGCATACAGGGGTCCCCCTACAATGAGCAGTTCTTC
- - TRBJ1-5 TRBV7-9 CASSLDAGNQPQHF TGTGCCAGCAGCTTAGACGCCGGCAATCAGCCCCAGCATTTT
few TRBD2 TRBJ2-1 TRBV5-4 CASSLVAGGPGEQFF TGTGCCAGCAGCTTGGTCGCGGGAGGGCCAGGTGAGCAGTTCTTC
once - TRBJ2-2 TRBV11-2 CASRDSGRRRGNTGELFF TGTGCCAGCCGAGACTCGGGGAGACGGAGGGGCAACACCGGGGAGCTGTTTTTT
- TRBD2 TRBJ2-2 TRBV4-3 CASSQGLALAGELFF TGCGCCAGCAGCCAAGGACTAGCTTTGGCCGGGGAGCTGTTTTTT
few - TRBJ1-1 TRBV2 CASIRGTEAFF TGTGCCAGCATTCGGGGGACTGAAGCTTTCTTT
- - TRBJ2-3 TRBV6-5 CASSYAVFSTDTQYF TGTGCCAGCAGTTACGCGGTATTTAGCACAGATACGCAGTATTTT
- - TRBJ1-1 TRBV2 CASSRDQNTEAFF TGTGCCAGCTCACGGGACCAGAACACTGAAGCTTTCTTT
- - TRBJ2-7 TRBV4-1 CASSLLSQNYEQYF TGCGCCAGCAGCCTTTTGTCCCAAAACTACGAGCAGTACTTC
few TRBD1 TRBJ1-1 TRBV4-1 CASSQDQGAEAFF TGCGCCAGCAGCCAAGATCAGGGGGCGGAAGCTTTCTTT
few - TRBJ1-2 TRBV2 CASKMEGKGYTF TGTGCCAGCAAAATGGAGGGGAAGGGCTACACCTTC
- TRBD2 TRBJ2-7 TRBV4-3 CASSQVKASGTYEQYF TGCGCCAGCAGCCAAGTTAAGGCTAGCGGGACCTACGAGCAGTACTTC
- TRBD1 TRBJ1-4 TRBV5-4 CASSKYPGTGATGINEKLFF TGTGCCAGCAGCAAATATCCCGGGACAGGGGCAACGGGGATTAATGAAAAACTGTTTTTT
few - TRBJ2-1 TRBV4-3 CASSQDWTGEGNEQFF TGCGCCAGCAGCCAAGATTGGACGGGAGAGGGCAATGAGCAGTTCTTC
- TRBD2 TRBJ2-1 TRBV11-3 CASSQGRTSREQFF TGTGCCAGCAGCCAAGGTCGGACTAGCAGAGAGCAGTTCTTC
- - TRBJ2-1 TRBV18 CASSPPSFSYNEQFF TGTGCCAGCTCACCACCCAGCTTCTCCTACAATGAGCAGTTCTTC
- TRBD1 TRBJ2-2 TRBV27 CASSRPGQVTGELFF TGTGCCAGCAGTCGTCCGGGACAGGTGACCGGGGAGCTGTTTTTT